The 9 T cell receptor beta chains in this list originate from one sample, sequenced in a study of T cell responses to AZD1222 COVID-19 vaccine. Produced via immunoSEQ multiplex PCR; TCRdb's table is partial and in-frame only. The data show about 140,000 clones, with around nine tenths seen just once and around 3.6% held by the top ten. Sequences were derived from peripheral blood, sampled on day 0 of AZD1222 vaccination. The origin of the receptors is an adult in good health.

CDR3 sequence reads: CASSLVGQGADGYTF. CDR3 DNA sequence: TGTGCCAGCAGCTTGGTGGGACAGGGGGCGGACGGCTACACCTTC. The rearrangement links TRBV5-6 to TRBJ1-2, with TRBD1 matching 12 bases. The ends lost 0 bases at V and 8 bases at J; junction bases unmatched: 5. In germline, CDR1 is SGHDT, CDR2 YYEEEE. This CDR3 has 15 amino acids. The full variable domain, completed using reference TRBV5-6 and TRBJ1-2, is DAGVTQSPTHLIKTRGQQVTLRCSPKSGHDTVSWYQQALGQGPQFIFQYYEEEERQRGNFPDRFSGHQFPNYSSELNVNALLLGDSALYLCASSLVGQGADGYTFGSGTRLTVV.

V gene TRBV29-1 combines with J gene TRBJ1-1; D is unresolved. Germline-derived CDR1 and CDR2 are SQVTM and ANQGSEA. This CDR3 comprises 13 residues. Trimming stripped 4 bases from V and 0 bases from J, with 9 bases between. The CDR3 DNA reads TGCAGCGTTGGCGGGGTCCTGAACACTGAAGCTTTCTTT. Amino acids: CSVGGVLNTEAFF.

This rearrangement joins TRBV7-9 to TRBJ1-2; D gene unclear. Per germline, CDR1 SEHNR and CDR2 FQNEAQ (reference sequence). Trimming left V 5 bases short and J 8 bases short, with 12 bases between. The CDR3 contains 12 residues. The CDR3 protein is CASSTTVGGYTF. As DNA, the CDR3 is TGTGCCAGCAGCACTACTGTCGGAGGCTACACCTTC.

The V and J genes are TRBV7-2 and TRBJ2-3, with D perhaps given as TRBD1 or TRBD2 (5 bases each). Trimming stripped 5 bases from V and 2 bases from J, with 14 bases between. In germline, CDR1 is SGHTA, CDR2 FQGNSA. CDR3 length equals 15 residues. The CDR3 here is CASSTRGRPTDTQYF. CDR3 nucleotide sequence: TGTGCCAGCAGCACGAGGGGCCGGCCCACAGATACGCAGTATTTT.

The rearrangement links TRBV19 to TRBJ2-7; D remains unclear. This CDR3 spans 13 amino acids. The germline gives CDR1 LNHDA, CDR2 SQIVND (reference sequence). V lost 3 bases, J lost 1 base, and 7 bases lay in between. The CDR3: CASSIAQSYEQYF. In DNA form, the CDR3 reads TGTGCCAGTAGTATCGCACAGTCCTACGAGCAGTACTTC.

With respect to this clone: Other DNA sequences in the sample encode the same CDR3. The V and J genes are TRBV19 and TRBJ2-1; the D gene could be TRBD1 or TRBD2 (6 bases each). The germline V gene encodes CDR1 LNHDA and CDR2 SQIVND (reference sequence). Trimming stripped 2 bases from V and 7 bases from J, with 9 bases between. The CDR3 covers 13 residues. The CDR3 region is CASSIRGDNEQFF. CDR3 nucleotide sequence: TGTGCCAGTAGTATAAGGGGGGATAATGAGCAGTTCTTC.

The chain links TRBV6-4 to TRBJ1-1, with D tentatively TRBD1 (5 bases). CDR3 size: 12 residues. CDR1 is MRHNA and CDR2 is SNTAGT in the germline V gene. Trimming pared 6 bases from V and 4 bases from J, leaving 9 bases between. The CDR3 region is CASRGVRTEAFF. As DNA, the CDR3 is TGTGCCAGCAGGGGGGTCCGCACTGAAGCTTTCTTT.

V usage is TRBV5-4 and J usage is TRBJ2-2, with 8 bases that match TRBD1. Germline-derived CDR1 and CDR2 are SGHNT and YYREEE (reference sequence). The CDR3 has 15 residues. J lost 4 bases, V lost 0 bases, and 2 bases had no gene match. The CDR3, as DNA: TGTGCCAGCAGCTTGGATCAGGGGGCCACCGGGGAGCTGTTTTTT. As protein: CASSLDQGATGELFF.

This clone occurred once. CDR3 DNA: TGTGCCAGCTCACCAATGGAGGCCGGAATCAACTATGGCTACACCTTC. Translating it yields CASSPMEAGINYGYTF. This chain connects TRBV18 to TRBJ1-2; D unclear. Germline V CDR1 and CDR2: KGHSH, LQKENI. Trimming shortened V by 2 bases and J by 2 bases, and 15 bases separated the two germline ends. The length of the CDR3 is 16 residues.